A selection of T cell receptor beta chains follows, all from one sample in a study of patients and donors after allogeneic stem cell transplantation. TCRdb reprocessed the RT-PCR reads with MiXCR, giving one entry per CDR3 protein. Of 70,000 to 100,000 distinct CDR3 sequences listed, approximately 5.2% are singletons. Sequencing was carried out using blood, either unsorted or a sorted T cell fraction (not recorded which). The receptors were sampled from a human donor who was either an allogeneic HSCT recipient or a stem cell or donor lymphocyte infusion donor (not recorded which). It is not recorded whose cells these are; they may come from a transplant donor. CDR3s include the opening cysteine and the closing phenylalanine or tryptophan. The order of the fields is CDR3 length, V gene, J gene, CDR3 protein.

14	TRBV6-1	TRBJ1-1	CASSTGTGGYRAFF
15	TRBV6-2/TRBV6-3	TRBJ2-3	CASRRDRGLTDTQYF
17	TRBV10-3	TRBJ2-1	CAISESRAGDLQNEQFF
13	TRBV20-1	TRBJ2-5	CSANRLDQETQYF
15	TRBV5-1	TRBJ2-1	CASSLSWGSYNEQFF
15	TRBV5-1	TRBJ1-3	CASSTSQGGGNTIYF
15	TRBV20-1	TRBJ1-2	CSARDQEDRGGGYTF
16	TRBV5-1	TRBJ2-2	CASSPGRHLPTGELFF
15	TRBV2	TRBJ2-3	CASSEASGVTDTQYF
15	TRBV6-4	TRBJ2-2	CASSEKEGGRRELFF
14	TRBV20-1	TRBJ1-2	CSAPVGPGHYGYTF
16	TRBV2	TRBJ2-3	CASKAGDLLSTDTQYF
13	TRBV7-2	TRBJ1-5	CASSSDVNQPQHF
13	TRBV20-1	TRBJ2-5	CSASRTDRETQYF
16	TRBV28	TRBJ2-1	CASTSLRDRTKWEQFF
16	TRBV4-1	TRBJ2-1	CASRSTGLAGEGEQFF
16	TRBV7-8	TRBJ2-5	CASSPTSGGALETQYF
12	TRBV5-6	TRBJ1-1	CASSLGAGRAFF
14	TRBV5-1	TRBJ1-2	CASSLDAGGNGYTF
17	TRBV4-1	TRBJ1-2	CASSQDRETATNYGYTF
13	TRBV7-9	TRBJ2-1	CASSFRGFNEQFF
13	TRBV10-3	TRBJ1-1	CAISYDRGTEAFF
13	TRBV20-1	TRBJ1-5	CSARDGGGQPQHF
13	TRBV12-3/TRBV12-4	TRBJ1-5	CASSSTSDQPQHF
15	TRBV20-1	TRBJ2-1	CSASPPVEGTRGKFF
15	TRBV5-1	TRBJ2-1	CASSSRTSAYNEQFF
17	TRBV13	TRBJ2-1	CASSRRDGGLAGGSQFF
16	TRBV3-1	TRBJ2-7	CASSPEIQGSSYEQYF
19	TRBV6-2/TRBV6-3	TRBJ2-1	CASSFLEVSGTGTTAEQFF
14	TRBV5-1	TRBJ1-4	CASSLGQGGEKLFF
14	TRBV9	TRBJ2-2	CASSPHPATGELFF
17	TRBV28	TRBJ1-1	CASSLSPPGGWRSEAFF
12	TRBV28	TRBJ2-3	CASTSSTDTQYF
16	TRBV27	TRBJ2-7	CASNERLAGNSYEQYF
10	TRBV20-1	TRBJ1-2	CSAQSYGYTF
15	TRBV28	TRBJ1-1	CASTRDRDPNTEAFF
16	TRBV9	TRBJ1-4	CASSVGGGQGHEKLFF
14	TRBV5-1	TRBJ2-3	CASSQAESTDTQYF
16	TRBV4-1	TRBJ1-3	CASNTPGYTSGNTIYF
15	TRBV28	TRBJ1-4	CASSSPTGGNEKLFF
16	TRBV18	TRBJ2-5	CASSPRTGRYPETQYF
13	TRBV20-1	TRBJ1-1	CSARPGADGEAFF
15	TRBV3-1	TRBJ2-7	CASSQDRLAGNEQYF
15	TRBV25-1	TRBJ1-4	CASSEYEGINEKLFF
12	TRBV20-1	TRBJ1-1	CSASPRDTEAFF
12	TRBV7-9	TRBJ1-5	CASSRRGQPQHF
15	TRBV20-1	TRBJ2-7	CSARDRAGASYEQYF
14	TRBV18	TRBJ1-2	CASSPSGQGYGYTF
11	TRBV29-1	TRBJ1-2	CSVGEEDGYTF
15	TRBV29-1	TRBJ1-3	CSVSSAYYSGNTIYF
14	TRBV20-1	TRBJ2-7	CSARTSGTVGEQYF
16	TRBV27	TRBJ1-3	CASRSMGQPGLNTIYF
14	TRBV7-8	TRBJ2-7	CASSPPPFMNEQYF
14	TRBV20-1	TRBJ2-2	CSAPTGQAGGELFF